One sample yielded the 16 T cell receptor beta chains listed below, sequenced in a study of T cell changes during pregnancy in multiple sclerosis. Sequencing used immunoSEQ multiplex PCR; TCRdb keeps in-frame clones, though not all of them. The sample carries roughly 52,000 clones, around 94% recorded once. Sequenced material: CD8+ T cells from peripheral blood mononuclear cells, taken before pregnancy. These receptors came from a female donor with multiple sclerosis, enrolled in a pregnancy study.

The chain links TRBV27 to TRBJ2-7; 11 nucleotides match TRBD1. Trimming removed 2 bases from V and 3 bases from J; junction bases left unmatched: 6. Germline CDR1 is MNHEY and CDR2 is SMNVEV (reference sequence). The CDR3 is 16 amino acids. The CDR3 DNA is TGTGCCAGCAGTTTAGAAGGGACAGGGGGTTTCTACGAGCAGTACTTC. Residues: CASSLEGTGGFYEQYF.

CDR3 nucleotides: TGCGCCAGCAGCTTGGGGACTGATTATGGCTACACCTTC. This translates into CASSLGTDYGYTF. V usage is TRBV5-1 and J usage is TRBJ1-2; D call uncertain. Germline V CDR1 and CDR2: SGHRS, YFSETQ. V was clipped by 0 bases and J by 5 bases, with 8 bases between them. The length of the CDR3 is 13 residues.

The gene calls are TRBV28 and TRBJ1-3; D possibly corresponds to TRBD1 (5 bases). Trimming shortened V by 1 base and J by 0 bases, and 13 bases separated the two germline ends. Germline V CDR1 and CDR2: MDHEN, SYDVKM. This CDR3 has 17 amino acids. CDR3 bases: TGTGCCAGCAGTTTATTCCAGGGTATTGTCTCTGGAAACACCATATATTTT. Translated, it gives CASSLFQGIVSGNTIYF.

Of note for this clone: The same CDR3 is also encoded by other DNA sequences in this sample. This chain joins TRBV7-9 and TRBJ2-5; possibly TRBD1 for D (5 bases). Trimming took off 4 bases at V and 2 bases at J, with 11 bases between the two ends. Germline assignment: CDR1 SEHNR and CDR2 FQNEAQ (reference sequence). This CDR3 is 14 amino acids long. The CDR3 nucleotides are TGTGCCAGCAGCTCCCCAGGGTTTCAAGAGACCCAGTACTTC. It specifies CASSSPGFQETQYF.

The rearrangement joins TRBV6-4 to TRBJ1-4; possible D gene TRBD1, 6 bases. CDR3 length: 15 residues. CDR1 MRHNA and CDR2 SNTAGT come from the germline V gene. V lost 6 bases to trimming and J lost 7 bases, with 18 bases between them. The CDR3 bases are TGTGCCAGCAGATTCGCCCAGGGGATGCCTGAAAAACTGTTTTTT. Translation gives CASRFAQGMPEKLFF.

The chain is built from TRBV29-1 and TRBJ2-1; 10 bases agree with TRBD2. The V gene's germline CDR1 is SQVTM and CDR2 ANQGSEA. Trimming took 6 bases from V and 8 from J; bases not matched to a gene: 13. The CDR3 is 15 amino acids. CDR3 sequence reads: CSVSGSGRYGDEQFF. CDR3 bases: TGCAGCGTCAGCGGTAGCGGGAGGTATGGAGATGAGCAGTTCTTC.

The rearrangement links TRBV9 to TRBJ2-7, with 7 bases aligning to TRBD1. The V segment lost 4 bases and the J segment 1 base; nucleotides outside the gene matches: 8. Per the germline V gene, CDR1 is SGDLS and CDR2 is YYNGEE. There are 15 residues in the CDR3. The CDR3 nucleotides read TGTGCCAGCAGCCTAGGGGACAGTCCTTCCTACGAGCAGTACTTC. This translates into CASSLGDSPSYEQYF.

V usage is TRBV7-8 and J usage is TRBJ2-7; D may be TRBD2 (7 bases). This CDR3 has 15 amino acids. The V gene lost 4 bases and the J gene lost 10 bases, with 23 bases spanning the gap. Looked up from germline, CDR1 is SGHVS and CDR2 is FQNEAQ. The CDR3, as DNA: TGTGCCAGCAGCTCGGGGGCCGCGGGGGTGAGGGGCCAGTACTTC. Translated, it gives CASSSGAAGVRGQYF.

The rearrangement uses TRBV27 and TRBJ1-1, with a possible D match to TRBD1 (5 bases). The CDR3 covers 12 residues. Trimming cost V 6 bases and J 5 bases, with 10 bases left between them. CDR1 MNHEY and CDR2 SMNVEV come from the germline V gene (reference sequence). The CDR3 is CASSYGGTEAFF. The CDR3 DNA reads as TGTGCCAGCAGCTACGGGGGGACTGAAGCTTTCTTT.

This clone was observed a handful of times. The V and J genes are TRBV5-4 and TRBJ2-7; TRBD1 matches at 8 bases. Per the germline V gene, CDR1 is SGHNT and CDR2 is YYREEE (reference sequence). This CDR3 spans 15 amino acids. The trim removed 0 bases at V and 4 bases at J, leaving 6 bases unmatched. Here the CDR3 reads CASSLEITGGYEQYF. CDR3 sequence (DNA): TGTGCCAGCAGCTTGGAGATTACAGGGGGATACGAGCAGTACTTC.

V gene TRBV28 combines with J gene TRBJ1-1, with a tentative D call TRBD1 (6 bases). The CDR3 has 14 residues. CDR1 is MDHEN and CDR2 is SYDVKM in the germline V gene. Trimming cost V 2 bases and J 11 bases, with 18 bases left between them. The DNA for the CDR3 is TGTGCCAGCAGTTTACATGACAGTTTTGGGGGCGCTTTCTTT. Its translation is CASSLHDSFGGAFF. Full variable domain (missing parts from reference TRBV28 and TRBJ1-1): DVKVTQSSRYLVKRTGEKVFLECVQDMDHENMFWYRQDPGLGLRLIYFSYDVKMKEKGDIPEGYSVSREKKERFSLILESASTNQTSMYLCASSLHDSFGGAFFGQGTRLTVV.

This chain uses TRBV28 with TRBJ2-3; no clear D. This CDR3 is built from 16 residues. Trimming removed 5 bases at V and 2 bases at J, with 17 bases between. Germline assignment: CDR1 MDHEN and CDR2 SYDVKM. CDR3 nucleotides: TGTGCCAGCAGTCCCCGACTGGCCCGAGACACAGATACGCAGTATTTT. Its translation is CASSPRLARDTDTQYF.

This chain uses TRBV11-1 with TRBJ2-7; 11 bases align to TRBD1. CDR1 is SGHAT and CDR2 is FQDESV in the germline V gene (reference sequence). V shed 1 base and J 2 bases; nucleotides not matched to a gene: 4. This CDR3 has 16 amino acids. The CDR3 spells CASSLEGDRGTYEQYF. CDR3 coding DNA: TGTGCCAGCAGCTTAGAAGGGGACAGGGGGACCTACGAGCAGTACTTC.

This clone was observed once. The chain joins TRBV25-1 to TRBJ2-1; 8 bases are shared with TRBD1. CDR1 and CDR2 (germline): MGHDK, SYGVNS. The CDR3 is 14 residues long. The J segment lost 5 bases and the V segment lost 8 bases, leaving 8 bases of the junction unmatched. CDR3 sequence reads: CASSIQGQDNEQFF. The CDR3 DNA reads as TGTGCCAGCTCCATACAGGGACAGGACAATGAGCAGTTCTTC. The full variable domain, with the rest looked up from reference TRBV25-1 and TRBJ2-1, is EADIYQTPRYLVIGTGKKITLECSQTMGHDKMYWYQQDPGMELHLIHYSYGVNSTEKGDLSSESTVSRIRTEHFPLTLESARPSHTSQYLCASSIQGQDNEQFFGPGTRLTVL.

V gene TRBV27 combines with J gene TRBJ1-1; no clear D. Between the trimmed V and J ends, which lost 0 bases and 3 bases, there was a span of 11 bases. The CDR3 extends over 15 amino acids. The germline V gene has CDR1 MNHEY and CDR2 SMNVEV (reference sequence). CDR3 region: CASSLSRPSYTEAFF. The CDR3 DNA reads TGTGCCAGCAGTTTATCGAGGCCATCCTACACTGAAGCTTTCTTT.

The V gene is TRBV7-9, the J gene TRBJ1-2; D unclear. V dropped 2 bases and J dropped 4 bases, with 14 bases sitting between them. CDR3 size: 15 residues. Germline loops: CDR1 SEHNR, CDR2 FQNEAQ (reference sequence). The CDR3 spells CASSLRSQARYGYTF. CDR3 nucleotide sequence: TGTGCCAGCAGCTTACGCTCCCAGGCCCGCTATGGCTACACCTTC.